This T cell receptor (beta chain) was identified during a study of CD8+ T cells in alopecia areata. The germline gives CDR1 GTSNPN, CDR2 SVGIG (reference sequence). The CDR3 covers 12 residues. The germline V and J ends were trimmed by 3 bases and 7 bases, with 10 bases remaining between them. Extraction of RNA preceded its reverse transcription into cDNA, which served as the sequencing template. TCRdb's table, derived via immunoSEQ multiplex PCR, lists solely in-frame clones and lacks some. The data contain approximately 180,000 clones, over 50% of them singletons. The origin of this receptor is a human donor with alopecia areata. This chain joins TRBV30 and TRBJ1-5; D remains ambiguous. This specimen was CD4+ T cells sorted from blood, taken at week 0. The CDR3 here is CAWRQSGQPQHF. In nucleotides, the CDR3 is TGTGCCTGGAGACAGTCCGGGCAGCCCCAGCATTTT.